This T cell receptor (beta chain) comes out of a study of shared clonotypes between healthy human individuals. Study results and limitations: Sharing across four donors was highest in naive CD4 (around 5%) and lowest in memory CD8 (roughly 0.4%).

Partitioning of CD4+ cells yielded a CD45RA+ naive subset and a CD45RA-negative memory subset. On this clone itself: As yet, its antigen is unknown.

The protocol was immunoSEQ multiplex PCR, while the TCRdb copy is restricted to in-frame clones and leaves out a portion. The sample has over 1.5 million clones, around 98% seen once. CDR3 length: 14 amino acids. Deletions cut 0 bases from V and 8 bases from J, with 13 bases between. CDR1 and CDR2 (germline): SGHDN, FVKESK. The chain joins TRBV14 to TRBJ1-1; D call uncertain. The source is a young man in good health. Specimen: naive CD4+ T cells sorted from blood. Subset of the sample: CD45RA+ positively selected. The CDR3 here is CASSQDPLAGEAFF. For the CDR3, the DNA is TGTGCCAGCAGCCAAGACCCGCTAGCGGGGGAAGCTTTCTTT. The full variable domain, rest sourced from reference TRBV14 and TRBJ1-1, is EAGVTQFPSHSVIEKGQTVTLRCDPISGHDNLYWYRRVMGKEIKFLLHFVKESKQDESGMPNNRFLAERTGGTYSTLKVQPAELEDSGVYFCASSQDPLAGEAFFGQGTRLTVV.